What follows are 27 T cell receptor beta chains derived from one specimen sequenced in a study of cytomegalovirus exposure and HLA in healthy donors. The primer mix had 60 Vbeta and 13 Jbeta primers. The protocol was immunoSEQ multiplex PCR, while the TCRdb copy is restricted to in-frame clones and leaves out a portion. The sample consists of tens of thousands of clones, approximately 90% of them appearing once. Sequencing used PBMCs. The receptors stem from a young woman in good health and CMV-seropositive.

The chain couples TRBV7-9 to TRBJ1-2; TRBD1 aligns across 8 bases. V trimming: 5 bases; J trimming: 1 base; junction bases outside the gene matches: 6. Germline CDR1 is SEHNR and CDR2 is FQNEAQ (reference sequence). This CDR3 spans 15 amino acids. CDR3 loop: CASSVGQGLNYGYTF. Written as DNA, the CDR3 is TGTGCCAGCAGCGTAGGACAGGGACTTAACTATGGCTACACCTTC. Full variable domain (outside the CDR3, taken from reference TRBV7-9 and TRBJ1-2): DTGVSQNPRHKITKRGQNVTFRCDPISEHNRLYWYRQTLGQGPEFLTYFQNEAQLEKSRLLSDRFSAERPKGSFSTLEIQRTEQGDSAMYLCASSVGQGLNYGYTFGSGTRLTVV.

The chain carries TRBV14 and TRBJ2-7; TRBD1 matches at 8 bases. This CDR3 contains 16 residues. J gave up 5 bases and V 4 bases, and 13 bases lay outside the gene matches. CDR1 and CDR2 (germline): SGHDN, FVKESK. The CDR3 nucleotides read TGTGCCAGCAGCCCGAGACAGGGGCCCAGGGTGAACGAGCAGTACTTC. Translating gives CASSPRQGPRVNEQYF.

The V call is TRBV11-2, the J call TRBJ2-1; 7 bases are shared with TRBD2. The junction had 2 bases not matched to a gene; V was cut back by 1 base and J by 2 bases. The germline CDR1 and CDR2 sequences are SGHAT and FQNNGV. CDR3 size: 15 residues. The CDR3, as DNA: TGTGCCAGCAGCTTAGCCAGCGGGACCTACAATGAGCAGTTCTTC. Encoded protein: CASSLASGTYNEQFF.

This clone was counted a single time. CDR3 region: CSVEKQGKRPSAFF. The CDR3 region has the DNA TGCAGCGTTGAAAAACAGGGAAAACGTCCGTCGGCTTTCTTT. This chain joins TRBV29-1 and TRBJ1-1; the D gene is possibly TRBD1 (6 bases). Germline CDR1 reads SQVTM; CDR2 reads ANQGSEA. V lost 2 bases, J lost 11 bases, and 21 bases lay in between. This CDR3 region has 14 residues.

V gene TRBV30 combines with J gene TRBJ1-1; D might be TRBD1 (5 bases). Germline-derived CDR1 and CDR2 are GTSNPN and SVGIG (reference sequence). The V gene lost 0 bases and the J gene lost 6 bases, with 11 bases spanning the gap. This CDR3 is built from 13 residues. The CDR3 is CAWSVLGGAEAFF. CDR3 sequence (DNA): TGTGCCTGGAGTGTACTGGGGGGGGCTGAAGCTTTCTTT.

This chain joins TRBV5-1 and TRBJ1-2; D unresolved. Trimming took 1 base from V and 0 from J, leaving 13 bases between them. The CDR3 is made up of 16 amino acids. From germline, CDR1 is SGHRS and CDR2 YFSETQ. In DNA form, the CDR3 reads TGCGCCAGCAGCTTGAGCCTGGGAGCGGCTAACTATGGCTACACCTTC. It yields the protein CASSLSLGAANYGYTF.

The chain is built from TRBV6-1 and TRBJ2-5, with 10 bases identical to TRBD2. CDR1 is MNHNS and CDR2 is SASEGT in the germline V gene. CDR3 size: 14 residues. V lost 10 bases, J lost 13 bases, and 18 bases stayed unmatched. The CDR3 region has the DNA TGTGCCACCTCACCCTCTAGCGGGAGAGACATCTGGTACTTC. This codes for CATSPSSGRDIWYF.

The V and J genes are TRBV4-2 and TRBJ2-7; the D gene is possibly TRBD2 (6 bases). Germline values: CDR1 LGHNA, CDR2 YNFKEQ. V lost 1 base and J lost 5, with 12 bases in between. This CDR3 is built from 14 residues. The CDR3: CASSQAGESDEQYF. In DNA form, the CDR3 reads TGTGCCAGCAGCCAAGCGGGAGAATCTGACGAGCAGTACTTC.

This chain connects TRBV6-5 to TRBJ2-1, with D maybe TRBD2 (5 bases). The V end was cut by 8 bases, the J end by 6 bases, with 14 bases between. The CDR3 consists of 13 residues. Germline V lookup: CDR1 MNHEY, CDR2 SVGAGI. CDR3: CASRTPWANEQFF. CDR3 sequence (DNA): TGTGCCAGCCGGACTCCTTGGGCCAATGAGCAGTTCTTC.

V usage is TRBV9 and J usage is TRBJ2-2; 9 nucleotides line up with TRBD1. Germline CDR1 is SGDLS and CDR2 is YYNGEE. V lost 4 bases and J lost 4; bases outside the gene matches: 8. The CDR3 is made up of 16 amino acids. The CDR3, as DNA: TGTGCCAGCAGCCCCCGACAGGGGGAAAGCACCGGGGAGCTGTTTTTT. Protein sequence: CASSPRQGESTGELFF.

The rearrangement joins TRBV10-2 to TRBJ2-7, with 7 bases lining up with TRBD1. V dropped 6 bases and J dropped 6; count of bases not matched to a gene: 8. CDR1 and CDR2 from the germline V gene are WSHSY and SAAADI. CDR3 length equals 13 residues. The CDR3 reads CASSGTGVGEQYF. CDR3 sequence (DNA): TGCGCCAGCAGCGGAACAGGGGTAGGCGAGCAGTACTTC.

This clone was seen more than once but under ten times. The chain carries TRBV29-1 and TRBJ2-5; tentatively, D is TRBD1 (6 bases). From germline, CDR1 is SQVTM and CDR2 ANQGSEA. The V gene lost 6 bases and the J gene lost 9 bases, with 17 bases spanning the gap. There are 12 residues in the CDR3. The CDR3 reads CSVDTGLGAQYF. CDR3 sequence (DNA): TGCAGCGTGGATACAGGGTTGGGCGCCCAGTACTTC.

The rearrangement links TRBV6-5 to TRBJ2-5, with TRBD1 identical over 7 bases. CDR1 and CDR2 (germline): MNHEY, SVGAGI. The CDR3 length is 16 residues. J lost 5 bases, V lost 4 bases, and 13 bases had no gene match. The CDR3 is CASSSRPGGRVETQYF. The CDR3, as DNA: TGTGCCAGCAGTTCCCGTCCAGGGGGTAGAGTTGAGACCCAGTACTTC.

The chain recombines TRBV2 with TRBJ1-5; TRBD1 matches at 10 bases. The germline V gene encodes CDR1 SNHLY and CDR2 FYNNEI. V shed 10 bases and J 9 bases; nucleotides not matched to a gene: 12. This CDR3 region has 14 residues. The CDR3 DNA is TGTGCCACCCGAGGGGACAGGGGTTACGGGCCCCAGCATTTT. Translation gives CATRGDRGYGPQHF.

This chain joins TRBV4-1 and TRBJ2-5; D is perhaps TRBD2 (6 bases). The CDR3 loop spans 14 amino acids. Germline CDR1 and CDR2: MGHRA and YSYEKL. Trimming cost V 1 base and J 6 bases, with 12 bases left between them. CDR3 in DNA: TGCGCCAGCAGCCAAGGTTGGGGACTTCAGACCCAGTACTTC. This gives the protein CASSQGWGLQTQYF.

The chain's CDR3 is CASSVTPSLTDTQYF. In nucleotides, the CDR3 is TGTGCCAGCAGCGTAACGCCTAGTCTCACAGATACGCAGTATTTT. V gene TRBV9 combines with J gene TRBJ2-3; D is uncertain. V was shortened by 1 base and J by 2 bases, with 11 bases between the two germline ends. Germline V CDR1 and CDR2: SGDLS, YYNGEE. The CDR3 sequence is 15 residues long. Full variable domain (outside the CDR3, taken from reference TRBV9 and TRBJ2-3): DSGVTQTPKHLITATGQRVTLRCSPRSGDLSVYWYQQSLDQGLQFLIQYYNGEERAKGNILERFSAQQFPDLHSELNLSSLELGDSALYFCASSVTPSLTDTQYFGPGTRLTVL.

This chain connects TRBV7-2 to TRBJ2-7, with 14 bases lining up with TRBD2. The germline CDR1 and CDR2 sequences are SGHTA and FQGNSA. This CDR3 spans 19 amino acids. V lost 4 bases to trimming and J lost 0 bases; unmatched junction nucleotides: 11. The CDR3 region is CASSYRTGTSGGHSYEQYF. CDR3 in DNA: TGTGCCAGCAGCTACCGGACCGGGACTAGCGGGGGTCACTCCTACGAGCAGTACTTC.

The rearrangement joins TRBV5-6 to TRBJ2-3, with D possibly being TRBD2 (6 bases). CDR1 is SGHDT and CDR2 is YYEEEE in the germline V gene. The CDR3 loop spans 13 amino acids. The germline V and J ends were trimmed by 4 bases and 6 bases, with 12 bases remaining between them. The CDR3 loop reads CASSPLGTDTQYF. CDR3 in DNA: TGTGCCAGCAGCCCTCTCGGGACTGATACGCAGTATTTT.

The CDR3 bases are TGTGCCAGCAGCTCCGGACTAGTCGGCACAGATACGCAGTATTTT. This sequence encodes CASSSGLVGTDTQYF. The chain has TRBV7-7 and TRBJ2-3; the match to TRBD2 covers 7 bases. From germline, CDR1 is SSHAT and CDR2 FNYEAQ (reference sequence). The CDR3 is 15 amino acids. Germline trimming cut 4 bases from V and 1 base from J; bases unmatched to any gene: 5.

A few counts support this clone. This chain joins TRBV7-9 and TRBJ2-1, with 8 nucleotides matching TRBD2. This CDR3 comprises 16 residues. Looked up from germline, CDR1 is SEHNR and CDR2 is FQNEAQ (reference sequence). The junction had 6 bases not matched to a gene; V was cut back by 1 base and J by 4 bases. CDR3 region: CASSLDRTSGYNEQFF. CDR3 DNA sequence: TGTGCCAGCAGCTTAGACCGTACTAGCGGTTACAATGAGCAGTTCTTC.

The gene calls are TRBV7-9 and TRBJ2-7, with 8 bases lining up with TRBD2. Trimming at V came to 5 bases and at J to 2 bases, leaving 14 bases not matched to a gene. Germline assignment: CDR1 SEHNR and CDR2 FQNEAQ (reference sequence). The CDR3 sequence is 17 residues long. CDR3 bases: TGTGCCAGCAGCCCCACGGGGCTAGCGGGTAAGACCTACGAGCAGTACTTC. Translating gives CASSPTGLAGKTYEQYF.

The chain has TRBV6-5 and TRBJ2-5; a possible D gene is TRBD1 (6 bases). The germline gives CDR1 MNHEY, CDR2 SVGAGI. Trimming took off 2 bases at V and 2 bases at J, with 15 bases between the two ends. This CDR3 has 16 amino acids. Here the CDR3 reads CASSYHGTLLQETQYF. The CDR3 coding sequence is TGTGCCAGCAGTTACCACGGGACACTACTTCAAGAGACCCAGTACTTC.

The chain is built from TRBV7-6 and TRBJ2-7, with D tentatively TRBD1 (6 bases). The CDR3 extends over 13 amino acids. Trimming stripped 5 bases from V and 3 bases from J, with 11 bases between. The germline CDR1 and CDR2 sequences are SGHVS and FNYEAQ. The CDR3 region is CASSPQTGYEQYF. CDR3 in DNA: TGTGCCAGCAGCCCGCAGACAGGCTACGAGCAGTACTTC.

The V call is TRBV4-2, the J call TRBJ2-1; 7 bases are shared with TRBD2. This CDR3 contains 16 residues. V gave up 4 bases and J gave up 8 bases; unmatched junction bases: 14. Germline-derived CDR1 and CDR2 are LGHNA and YNFKEQ. The chain's CDR3 is CASSPPYGGRADEQFF. CDR3 bases: TGTGCCAGCAGCCCCCCATATGGAGGGAGGGCAGATGAGCAGTTCTTC.

The J gene is TRBJ2-7, the V gene TRBV19; D is possibly TRBD2 (5 bases). Trimming took 11 bases from V and 6 from J, leaving 20 bases between them. Per germline, CDR1 LNHDA and CDR2 SQIVND (reference sequence). CDR3 length equals 13 residues. The CDR3 sequence is CACGPGPYREQYF. DNA for the CDR3: TGTGCCTGCGGGCCAGGACCATACCGCGAGCAGTACTTC. Full variable domain (missing parts from reference TRBV19 and TRBJ2-7): DGGITQSPKYLFRKEGQNVTLSCEQNLNHDAMYWYRQDPGQGLRLIYYSQIVNDFQKGDIAEGYSVSREKKESFPLTVTSAQKNPTAFYLCACGPGPYREQYFGPGTRLTVT.

The rearrangement uses TRBV18 and TRBJ1-2, with TRBD1 matching over 11 bases. The CDR3 totals 13 residues. V shed 3 bases and J 7 bases; nucleotides not matched to a gene: 1. Germline CDR1 KGHSH, CDR2 LQKENI. The CDR3: CASSPGQGVGYTF. CDR3 coding DNA: TGTGCCAGCTCACCGGGACAGGGGGTTGGCTACACCTTC.

The chain is built from TRBV4-1 and TRBJ2-1; TRBD2 aligns across 14 bases. V shed 1 base, J shed 7 bases, and the junction held 3 bases outside the gene matches. The CDR3 is 16 residues long. CDR1 and CDR2 (germline): MGHRA, YSYEKL. CDR3 in amino acids: CASSQGTSGRINEQFF. In DNA, the CDR3 is TGCGCCAGCAGCCAAGGGACTAGCGGGAGGATAAATGAGCAGTTCTTC.